The table lists the clone carrying this T cell receptor (beta chain) with a count of one. CDR3 length: 15 amino acids. From germline, CDR1 is MDHEN and CDR2 SYDVKM. Trimming took 5 bases from V and 4 from J; bases not matched to a gene: 6. The data were taken from a study of blood T cell repertoires in COVID-19. The method was immunoSEQ multiplex PCR; TCRdb's version includes in-frame clones alone and lacks a portion of them. The sample holds 360,000 or so clones; roughly 89% are singletons and the top ten take 6% to 7.5%. This clonotype was obtained from a man aged 18 to 30 with active or convalescent COVID-19. Sequencing was done on a sample of peripheral blood. This chain links TRBV28 with TRBJ2-1; 9 bases match TRBD2. The CDR3 sequence: CASSVPSGEYNEQFF. The CDR3 bases are TGTGCCAGCAGTGTCCCTAGCGGGGAATACAATGAGCAGTTCTTC.